The entry below gives a single TCR beta chain sequence along with its context. Its antigen is unidentified. The entry originates in a study of blood T cells in healthy people across ages. The overall study: Roughly one uniquely barcoded beta molecule per two T cells was captured. Regarding the study as a whole: Those diversity estimates obtained from one million T cells were thought to be underestimates. Roughly linearly, TCR beta diversity per million T cells fell as age increased.

Per sample, extraction of total RNA gave at least 6 micrograms in every case. Then a second PCR, running roughly 7 to 11 cycles, was carried out with a sample-barcoded 5' primer and a J-beta primer mix. TCRdb redid the calling of the 5' RACE reads with MiXCR, one entry per CDR3 protein. The sample yields some 790,000 distinct CDR3 sequences, under 35% seen once. Per the germline V gene, CDR1 is SGHRS and CDR2 is YFSETQ. The CDR3 runs to 15 residues. Trimming stripped 0 bases from V and 1 base from J, with 7 bases between. The sequence was obtained from a woman aged 80 or older in good health. V usage is TRBV5-1 and J usage is TRBJ2-2; D not certain. Sequences were obtained from blood. DNA of the CDR3: TGCGCCAGCAGCTTGGTACTACGGAACACCGGGGAGCTGTTTTTT. Its protein product is CASSLVLRNTGELFF.